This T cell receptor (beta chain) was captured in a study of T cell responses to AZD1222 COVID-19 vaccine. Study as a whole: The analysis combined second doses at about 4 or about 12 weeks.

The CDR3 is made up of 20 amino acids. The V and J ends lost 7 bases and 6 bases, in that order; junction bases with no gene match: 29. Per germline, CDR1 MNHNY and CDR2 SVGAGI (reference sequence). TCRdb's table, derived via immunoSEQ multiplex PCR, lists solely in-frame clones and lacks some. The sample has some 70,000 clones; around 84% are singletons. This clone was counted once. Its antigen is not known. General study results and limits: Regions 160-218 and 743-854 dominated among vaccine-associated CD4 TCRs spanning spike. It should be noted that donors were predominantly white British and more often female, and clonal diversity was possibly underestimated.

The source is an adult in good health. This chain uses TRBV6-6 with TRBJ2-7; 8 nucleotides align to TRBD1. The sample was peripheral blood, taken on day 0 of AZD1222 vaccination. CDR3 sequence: CASTRSLHLRRQGISREQYF. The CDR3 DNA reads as TGTGCCAGCACCCGATCCCTTCACCTCCGGAGACAGGGGATAAGCCGCGAGCAGTACTTC.